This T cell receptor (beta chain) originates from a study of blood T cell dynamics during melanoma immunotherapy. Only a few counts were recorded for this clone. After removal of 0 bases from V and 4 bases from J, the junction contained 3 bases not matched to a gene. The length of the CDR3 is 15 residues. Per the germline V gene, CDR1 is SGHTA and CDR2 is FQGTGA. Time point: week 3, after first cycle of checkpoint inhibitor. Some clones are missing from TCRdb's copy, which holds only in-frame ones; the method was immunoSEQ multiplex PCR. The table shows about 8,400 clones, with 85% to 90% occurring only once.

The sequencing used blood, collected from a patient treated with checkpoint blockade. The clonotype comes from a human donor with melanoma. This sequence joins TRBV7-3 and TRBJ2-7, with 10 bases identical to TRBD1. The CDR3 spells CASSLTGTGEYEQYF. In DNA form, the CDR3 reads TGTGCCAGCAGCTTAACTGGGACAGGGGAATACGAGCAGTACTTC.